Listed below are T cell receptor beta chains from one sample, sequenced in a study of cytomegalovirus exposure and HLA in healthy donors. Clones were read by immunoSEQ multiplex PCR, and TCRdb kept only the in-frame ones, dropping some. The sample holds about 110,000 clones. Sequencing input: PBMCs. These receptors were collected from a man aged 18 to 30 in good health and CMV-seronegative. Each CDR3 is given with its conserved first and last residue. The D gene is left open where the match is weak.

d_call j_call v_call cdr3_nt cdr3_aa
TRBD1 TRBJ1-1 TRBV18 TGTGCCAGCTCACCGGGACAGGGAGGTATGTCTTTCTTT CASSPGQGGMSFF
. TRBJ1-5 TRBV19 TGTGCCAGTAGTATAGATCACGGGGTTAGCAATCAGCCCCAGCATTTT CASSIDHGVSNQPQHF
TRBD2 TRBJ2-1 TRBV9 TGTGCCAGCAGCGTAGGCGGGAGGGGGCACAATGAGCAGTTCTTC CASSVGGRGHNEQFF
. TRBJ2-3 TRBV5-1 TGCGCCAGAAATTTCCCAGGAACGTGCACAGATACGCAGTATTTT CARNFPGTCTDTQYF
TRBD1 TRBJ2-7 TRBV27 TGTGCCAGCAGTTTGCGGGCAGGGGGTAAGAACGAGCAGTACTTC CASSLRAGGKNEQYF
. TRBJ2-7 TRBV5-1 TGCGCCAGCAGCTTGGAGACAGGGAGGCACGAGCAGTACTTC CASSLETGRHEQYF
. TRBJ1-2 TRBV7-9 TGTGCCAGCAGCTTTGACATTCGCGGGTCGGGCTACACCTTC CASSFDIRGSGYTF
. TRBJ2-1 TRBV14 TGTGCCAGCAGCTCCGATCCAACAGGGAGCCATGAGCAGTTCTTC CASSSDPTGSHEQFF
TRBD2 TRBJ2-3 TRBV7-9 TGTGCCGCGGGGGCAGATACGCAGTATTTT CAAGADTQYF
TRBD2 TRBJ2-5 TRBV7-6 TGTGCCAGCAGCACGGGTCGGAAGACTAGCGGGAATTCCGGGGAGACCCAGTACTTC CASSTGRKTSGNSGETQYF
. TRBJ1-3 TRBV4-1 TGCGCCAGCAGCCGGCAGGGGTGGGACACCATATATTTT CASSRQGWDTIYF
. TRBJ2-3 TRBV15 TGTGCCACCAGCAGAGGGCTAGCGTTACGCACAGATACGCAGTATTTT CATSRGLALRTDTQYF
. TRBJ1-1 TRBV7-2 TGTGCCAGCAGCCCCAGAACAGTACAGAACACTGAAGCTTTCTTT CASSPRTVQNTEAFF
TRBD2 TRBJ2-7 TRBV28 TGTGCCAGCAGTAAAACTAGCGGAGAGTGGGAGCAGTACTTC CASSKTSGEWEQYF
TRBD1 TRBJ1-2 TRBV19 TGTGCCAGTAGCGATAGGACAGGGAGATTTGGCTACACCTTC CASSDRTGRFGYTF
. TRBJ1-3 TRBV18 TGTGCCAGCTCACCACTGCGGGGGGCAGAAGGAAACACCATATATTTT CASSPLRGAEGNTIYF
TRBD1 TRBJ1-2 TRBV6-4 TGTGCCAGCCGAAGGGACAGCCAGGTTGGAGGCTACACCTTC CASRRDSQVGGYTF
. TRBJ2-1 TRBV7-9 TGTGCCAGCAGCGAGGGAGGTGAGCAGTTCTTC CASSEGGEQFF
. TRBJ2-7 TRBV6-1 TGTGCCAGCAGTGAAAGCGGAGTCTACGAGCAGTACTTC CASSESGVYEQYF
TRBD1 TRBJ2-7 TRBV5-4 TGTGCCAGCAGCTTAGAGAAACAGGGGGCTTACGAGCAGTACTTC CASSLEKQGAYEQYF
TRBD1 TRBJ2-4 TRBV28 TGTGCCAGCAACCCCCTGAGACAGGGGGGGAACAAAAACATTCAGTACTTC CASNPLRQGGNKNIQYF
. TRBJ2-1 TRBV6-4 TGTGCCAGCAGCCGGGAACCTTACAATGAGCAGTTCTTC CASSREPYNEQFF
TRBD1 TRBJ1-2 TRBV7-2 TGTGCCAGCAGCTTGAATGGACAGGGGAGGGGTGGCTACACCTTC CASSLNGQGRGGYTF
TRBD2 TRBJ2-5 TRBV5-4 TGTGCCAGCAGCGAAGACCTGGGAGGGGAGACCCAGTACTTC CASSEDLGGETQYF
TRBD1 TRBJ2-5 TRBV5-6 TGTGCCAGCAGCCCCCCCCTTGGCAGGGGGTTCGGAGAGACCCAGTACTTC CASSPPLGRGFGETQYF
TRBD2 TRBJ2-5 TRBV15 TGTGCCACCAGCAGAGGGTCTAGCGGGGGGGCCTGGCAAGAGACCCAGTACTTC CATSRGSSGGAWQETQYF
TRBD1 TRBJ2-2 TRBV7-2 TGTGCCAGCAGCTTAGGGGACAGCATAGTCGGGGAGCTGTTTTTT CASSLGDSIVGELFF
. TRBJ2-1 TRBV29-1 TGCAGCGCAATAAGAGGCGGTCGCGGTCGCTACAATGAGCAGTTCTTC CSAIRGGRGRYNEQFF
TRBD2 TRBJ2-3 TRBV6-1 TGTGCCAGCAGTGGACTAGCGGGGTCCACAGATACGCAGTATTTT CASSGLAGSTDTQYF
. TRBJ2-7 TRBV10-3 TGTGCCATCAGTGAGAGGTTAGCGTATCGGCGTTTCCACGAGCAGTACTTC CAISERLAYRRFHEQYF
TRBD2 TRBJ2-1 TRBV6-5 TGTGCCAGCAGTTACGAACTAGCGGGGGGGAATGAGCAGTTCTTC CASSYELAGGNEQFF
. TRBJ1-1 TRBV7-9 TGTGCCAGCAGAACAGTGAACACTGAAGCTTTCTTT CASRTVNTEAFF
. TRBJ1-5 TRBV5-8 TGTGCCAGCAGCTCCGGGACACTCAACAGCAATCAGCCCCAGCATTTT CASSSGTLNSNQPQHF
. TRBJ1-2 TRBV7-9 TGTGCCAGCAGCTTACTGGCAGTCTATGGCTACACCTTC CASSLLAVYGYTF
. TRBJ2-7 TRBV6-6 TGTGCCAGCAGTTACTCGCCAGACAACTACGAGCAGTACTTC CASSYSPDNYEQYF
. TRBJ1-1 TRBV27 TGTGCCAGCAGTACCCAACCCCTTACAGATAACACTGAAGCTTTCTTT CASSTQPLTDNTEAFF
. TRBJ2-5 TRBV6-1 TGTGCCAGCAGTGCAACAGGGTTGTGGGAGACCCAGTACTTC CASSATGLWETQYF
. TRBJ2-7 TRBV14 TGTGCCAGCAGCCAACTGCCAGTTATTTCCTACGAGCAGTACTTC CASSQLPVISYEQYF
. TRBJ1-1 TRBV5-1 TGCGCCAGCAGCTTGGATCAGGGTGGAGCTTTCTTT CASSLDQGGAFF
. TRBJ1-1 TRBV5-1 TGCGCCAGCAGCTTGCTTCCGAACACTGAAGCTTTCTTT CASSLLPNTEAFF